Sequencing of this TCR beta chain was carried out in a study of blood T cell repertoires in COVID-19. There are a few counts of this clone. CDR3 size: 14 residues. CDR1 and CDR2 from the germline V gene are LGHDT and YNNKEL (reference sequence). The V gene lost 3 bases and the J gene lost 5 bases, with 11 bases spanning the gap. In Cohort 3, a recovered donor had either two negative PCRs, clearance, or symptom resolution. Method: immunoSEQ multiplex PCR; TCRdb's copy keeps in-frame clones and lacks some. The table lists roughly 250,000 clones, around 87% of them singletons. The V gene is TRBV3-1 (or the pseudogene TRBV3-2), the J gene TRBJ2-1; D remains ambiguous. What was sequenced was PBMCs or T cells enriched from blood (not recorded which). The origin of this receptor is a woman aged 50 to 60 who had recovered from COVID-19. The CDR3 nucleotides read TGTGCCAGCAGCCAGGCCGGGTCAAACAATGAGCAGTTCTTC. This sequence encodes CASSQAGSNNEQFF.